A selection of T cell receptor beta chains follows, all from one sample in a study of regulatory T cells in long-lasting Graves disease. TCRdb reanalysed the multiplex PCR reads using MiXCR and keeps one entry per CDR3 protein. This sample yields some 370,000 distinct CDR3 sequences, of which roughly 25% are seen a single time; approximately 28% belongs to the top ten. Sequenced here: peripheral blood mononuclear cells (PBMCs), sampled when the disease was refractory, from a patient treated with antithyroid drugs. These TCRs come from a woman between 35 and 50 years old with Graves disease. Both conserved end residues are part of each CDR3. A D gene is named only where the DNA matches it firmly. Clone sizes are given selectively: once, few, many, or a class where the clone is expanded.

j_call,clone_size,v_call,d_call,cdr3_nt,cdr3_aa
TRBJ1-1,few,TRBV10-3,TRBD1,TGTGCCATCAGTGACCCGGGACAGGGATTGTCTGAAGCTTTCTTT,CAISDPGQGLSEAFF
TRBJ1-5,many,TRBV2,NA,TGTGCCAGCAGTAAACAGAGCCCCAATCAGCCCCAGCATTTT,CASSKQSPNQPQHF
TRBJ2-7,NA,TRBV6-2/TRBV6-3,NA,TGTGCCAGCAGTTACGGCGTTCCCCTGGTCGCTGGCGTTCGGGGCGAGCAGTACTTC,CASSYGVPLVAGVRGEQYF
TRBJ2-3,NA,TRBV5-5,NA,TGTGCCAGCAGCTTGGGGGGGTACACAGATACGCGGTATTTT,CASSLGGYTDTRYF
TRBJ1-1,NA,TRBV20-1,TRBD1,TGCAGTGCTAGTCCACAGGGGGCCCCTGAAGCTTTCTTT,CSASPQGAPEAFF
TRBJ1-4,many,TRBV2,TRBD1,TGTGCCAGCAGTGAACCCGGGACAGGGGATGAAAAACTGTTTTTT,CASSEPGTGDEKLFF
TRBJ2-5,many,TRBV2,TRBD2,TGTGCCAGCAGTGAGACTAGCGGGCTCCAAGAGACCCAGTACTTC,CASSETSGLQETQYF
TRBJ2-7,few,TRBV7-9,TRBD2,TGTGCCAGCAGCGGGGCCGGGACTAGCGGGACCCGGTACGAGCAGTACTTC,CASSGAGTSGTRYEQYF
TRBJ1-3,NA,TRBV2,NA,TGTGCCAGCAGTCCTCTCCCGGCTGCTGGAAACACCATATATTTT,CASSPLPAAGNTIYF
TRBJ1-1,few,TRBV19,TRBD1,TGTGCCAGTAAACACCTACCGGGACAGTATTTGAACACTGAAGCTTTCTTT,CASKHLPGQYLNTEAFF
TRBJ2-2,NA,TRBV24-1,NA,TGTGCCACCAGTGATACCCACCGGGGGGGGGAGCTGTTTTTT,CATSDTHRGGELFF
TRBJ1-5,many,TRBV28,NA,TGTGCCAGCAGGTCCCAGCAGTTCTACAATCAGCCCCAGCATTTT,CASRSQQFYNQPQHF
TRBJ2-7,NA,TRBV14,NA,TGTGCCAGCAGCCAATACAAAGCGAACTCCTGGCCCTACGAGCAGTACTTC,CASSQYKANSWPYEQYF
TRBJ1-3,NA,TRBV7-9,NA,TGTGCCAGCAGCTTAGCGGCCTTGAATGGATCGAACACCATATATTTT,CASSLAALNGSNTIYF
TRBJ1-5,few,TRBV30,TRBD1,TGTGCCTGGACTAGACAGGGTGACCAGCCCCAGCATTTT,CAWTRQGDQPQHF
TRBJ1-1,many,TRBV28,NA,TGTGCCAGCATACGCCTTGAGAACACTGAAGCTTTCTTT,CASIRLENTEAFF
TRBJ2-4,few,TRBV28,TRBD2,TGTGCCTCTGACCCGGGAGGCCGAGCCAAAAACATTCAGTACTTC,CASDPGGRAKNIQYF
TRBJ2-4,few,TRBV7-9,TRBD1,TGTGCCAGCAGACAGGGGGAAAACATTCAGTACTTC,CASRQGENIQYF
TRBJ2-7,many,TRBV28,TRBD1,TGTGCCAGCAGCTTAACCGACAGGGTAGGGGCCTACGAGCAGTACTTC,CASSLTDRVGAYEQYF
TRBJ2-2,NA,TRBV7-6,NA,TGTGCCAGCAGCTTAGCACCAGACTACACCGGGGAGCTGTTTTTT,CASSLAPDYTGELFF
TRBJ1-1,NA,TRBV19,NA,TGTGCCAGTAGTTCCTTAGGGACCCGAGGGACTGAAGCTTTCTTT,CASSSLGTRGTEAFF
TRBJ2-5,NA,TRBV6-1,NA,TGTGCCAGCAGTACCGAGACTAGTGGAGAGACCCAGTACTTC,CASSTETSGETQYF
TRBJ2-2,once,TRBV19,NA,TGTGCCAGTAGTCTCACTAGCAGCAGTGATTCCGGGGAGCTGTTTTTT,CASSLTSSSDSGELFF
TRBJ2-7,NA,TRBV19,NA,TGTGCCAGTAGTATGGGGCATCTCGAGCAGTACTTC,CASSMGHLEQYF
TRBJ1-5,many,TRBV20-1,TRBD1,TGCAGTGCAAACAGGGGTGCAACCAATCAGCCCCAGCATTTT,CSANRGATNQPQHF
TRBJ2-7,many,TRBV7-9,NA,TGTGCCAGCAGCTCGGACATCGGGCCGGACGAGCAGTACTTC,CASSSDIGPDEQYF
TRBJ2-5,NA,TRBV5-1,NA,TGCGCCAGCAGCTTGGTAGTGGACAAGATGGAGACCCAGTACTTC,CASSLVVDKMETQYF
TRBJ1-1,many,TRBV27,NA,TGTGCCAGCAGTTTATCTGTACTTTCGGTGAACACTGAAGCTTTCTTT,CASSLSVLSVNTEAFF
TRBJ1-5,NA,TRBV19,NA,TGTGCCAGTAGTATAGATCGCCGTACCTGGACACAGCCCCAGCATTTT,CASSIDRRTWTQPQHF
TRBJ2-7,NA,TRBV4-1,TRBD2,TGCGCCAGCAGCCAAGCTCCTGGGACTACTTACCACGAGCAGTACTTC,CASSQAPGTTYHEQYF
TRBJ2-2,many,TRBV6-1,NA,TGTGCCAGCAATCCCGACCAGAGCCTTAACACCGGGGAGCTGTTTTTT,CASNPDQSLNTGELFF
TRBJ2-2,many,TRBV6-5,NA,TGTGCCAGCAGTTACGTGGGGCCTAACACCGGGGAGCTGTTTTTT,CASSYVGPNTGELFF
TRBJ1-1,many,TRBV11-2,NA,TGTGCCAGCAGCTTAGATTGGCAGGTGGGGCTGAACACTGAAGCTTTCTTT,CASSLDWQVGLNTEAFF
TRBJ1-2,few,TRBV3-1,TRBD1,TGTGCCAGCAGCCAAGATTGGGCAGGGGGCAAAAATGGCTATGGCTACACCTTC,CASSQDWAGGKNGYGYTF
TRBJ1-4,many,TRBV6-5,NA,TGTGCCAGCAGTTACACCCCGGCAGGGGTCGGGGAAAAACTGTTTTTT,CASSYTPAGVGEKLFF
TRBJ2-5,many,TRBV28,TRBD2,TGTGCCAGCAGTTACTCCGGGACTAGCGGGATAGAAAAACAAGAGACCCAGTACTTC,CASSYSGTSGIEKQETQYF
TRBJ2-5,many,TRBV28,TRBD2,TGTGCCAGCAGTTCCGAGTTAGTAGCGGGACAAGAGACCCAGTACTTC,CASSSELVAGQETQYF
TRBJ1-5,few,TRBV28,NA,TGTGCCAGCAGACCAGGGTTAGGGGGGAATCAGCCCCGGCATTTT,CASRPGLGGNQPRHF
TRBJ2-6,NA,TRBV30,NA,TGTGCCTGGAGTCGACGCAGTGACCACCTCTCTGGGGCCAACGTCCTGACTTTC,CAWSRRSDHLSGANVLTF
TRBJ2-7,many,TRBV14,TRBD2,TGTGCCAGCAGCCATCTTAGCGGGAGGGCGTACGAGCAGTACTTC,CASSHLSGRAYEQYF
TRBJ1-5,few,TRBV19,NA,TGTGCCAGTAACCCGACAGGTCTGTCCAATCAGCCCCAGCATTTT,CASNPTGLSNQPQHF
TRBJ2-5,NA,TRBV5-1,NA,TGCGCCAGCAGCTTAGGGGAGCCGTACCAAGAGACCCAGTACTTC,CASSLGEPYQETQYF
TRBJ2-2,many,TRBV12-3/TRBV12-4,NA,TGTGCCAGCAGTTTTAGTAACACCGGGGAGCTGTTTTTT,CASSFSNTGELFF
TRBJ1-2,many,TRBV6-1,TRBD1,TGTGCCAGCAGTCTCAGGGGGAGTAACTATGGCTACACCTTC,CASSLRGSNYGYTF
TRBJ1-5,few,TRBV6-2/TRBV6-3,NA,TGTGCCAGCAGTTACTCGAATCGGTACGAGCCCCAGCATTTT,CASSYSNRYEPQHF
TRBJ1-1,NA,TRBV9,TRBD1,TGTGCCAGCAGCCCAGGGGGGGGGCTCCTTACTGAAGCTTTCTTT,CASSPGGGLLTEAFF
TRBJ1-1,few,TRBV6-2/TRBV6-3,NA,TGTGCCAGCAGTTCCAGGGGACCGACTGAAGCTTTCTTT,CASSSRGPTEAFF
TRBJ1-6,many,TRBV20-1,NA,TGCAGTGCTCATCAGGGTTGGGTTGATAATTCACCCCTCCACTTT,CSAHQGWVDNSPLHF
TRBJ1-1,few,TRBV19,NA,TGTGCCAGTAGTATAGATACCGAGAACACTGAAGCTTTCTTT,CASSIDTENTEAFF
TRBJ1-5,many,TRBV6-2/TRBV6-3,NA,TGTGCCAGCAGTGAAGGGGCGCTACTCAATCAGCCCCAGCATTTT,CASSEGALLNQPQHF